This T cell receptor beta chain was identified during a study of T cells in tuberculosis. Looking at the study overall: T cells were selected with CD1B tetramers loaded with glucose monomycolate.

The time point was: new active TB diagnosis, blood taken before or within 7 days of starting treatment. Study conclusions and caveats: Cases with active tuberculosis were adults, while controls were adolescents.

This clone was recorded only once. Antigen specificity is unknown. The method was immunoSEQ multiplex PCR; TCRdb's version includes in-frame clones alone and lacks a portion of them. The sample includes over 30,000 clones, nearly 90% of them seen just once. Trimming cost V 1 base and J 4 bases; bases outside gene matches: 4. Germline assignment: CDR1 SGHAT and CDR2 FQNNGV. This CDR3 has 14 amino acids. This clonotype originated in an adult with tuberculosis. This chain uses TRBV11-2 with TRBJ2-7; 7 nucleotides match TRBD1. Sequencing was performed on PBMCs, taken at tuberculosis diagnosis. Here the CDR3 reads CASSLGTGTYEQYF. The CDR3 DNA reads as TGTGCCAGCAGCTTAGGGACAGGAACGTACGAGCAGTACTTC.